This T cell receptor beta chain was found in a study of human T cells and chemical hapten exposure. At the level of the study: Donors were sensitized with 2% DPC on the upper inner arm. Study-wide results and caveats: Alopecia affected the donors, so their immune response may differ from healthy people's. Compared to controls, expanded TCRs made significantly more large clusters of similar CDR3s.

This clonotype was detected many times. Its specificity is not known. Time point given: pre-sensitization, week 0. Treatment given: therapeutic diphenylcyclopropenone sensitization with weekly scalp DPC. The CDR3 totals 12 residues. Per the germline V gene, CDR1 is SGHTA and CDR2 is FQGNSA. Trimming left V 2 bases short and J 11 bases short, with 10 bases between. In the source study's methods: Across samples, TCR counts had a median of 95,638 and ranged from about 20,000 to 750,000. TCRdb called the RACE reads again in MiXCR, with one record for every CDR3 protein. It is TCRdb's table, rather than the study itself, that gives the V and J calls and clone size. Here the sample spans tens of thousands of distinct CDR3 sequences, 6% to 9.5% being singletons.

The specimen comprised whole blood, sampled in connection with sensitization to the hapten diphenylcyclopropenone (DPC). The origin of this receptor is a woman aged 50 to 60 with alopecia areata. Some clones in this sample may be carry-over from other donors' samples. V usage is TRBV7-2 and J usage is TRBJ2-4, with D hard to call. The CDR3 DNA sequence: TGTGCCAGCAGCTTATACCAGTCTTTTCAGTACTTC. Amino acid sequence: CASSLYQSFQYF.